This is a list of T cell receptor beta chains from one sample in a study of T cell responses to AZD1222 COVID-19 vaccine. Here immunoSEQ multiplex PCR was the method, and the copy in TCRdb shows in-frame clones only, minus some. The sample lists 100,000 to 150,000 clones; approximately 90% were seen once. The material was peripheral blood, obtained on day 0 of AZD1222 vaccination. These receptors were taken from an adult in good health. The conserved cysteine and the conserved F or W are not part of the CDR3 here. The order of the fields is J gene, V gene, D gene, clone size, CDR3 protein. The D gene is left open where the match is weak. Expanded clones get a size class; other rows say once, few or many, or leave the size out.

J: TRBJ2-7
V: TRBV19
D: .
size: .
CDR3: ASGTDVAYEQY

J: TRBJ2-5
V: TRBV7-9
D: .
size: few
CDR3: ASSLVGGTQY

J: TRBJ2-7
V: TRBV3-1/TRBV3-2
D: TRBD1
size: .
CDR3: ASRSTGTGYYEQY

J: TRBJ2-7
V: TRBV20-1
D: .
size: .
CDR3: SLFSLDEQY

J: TRBJ2-5
V: TRBV11-1
D: .
size: .
CDR3: ASSSNREQTQY

J: TRBJ2-3
V: TRBV7-9
D: .
size: .
CDR3: ASSLISTDTQY

J: TRBJ2-3
V: TRBV4-2
D: TRBD2
size: .
CDR3: ASSRPGAGGKADTQY

J: TRBJ2-7
V: TRBV29-1
D: .
size: .
CDR3: SVEVPGFYEQY

J: TRBJ2-3
V: TRBV6-2/TRBV6-3
D: TRBD1
size: .
CDR3: ASSYGGTGISDTQY

J: TRBJ2-2
V: TRBV11-1
D: .
size: .
CDR3: ASSPPYRGGELF

J: TRBJ1-2
V: TRBV9
D: TRBD1
size: .
CDR3: ASSEGQGRYGYT

J: TRBJ1-2
V: TRBV9
D: .
size: once
CDR3: ASSGGEGFDGYT

J: TRBJ2-7
V: TRBV6-5
D: .
size: .
CDR3: ASSYGQLYEQY

J: TRBJ2-3
V: TRBV19
D: .
size: .
CDR3: ATKGIHTQY

J: TRBJ2-7
V: TRBV4-2
D: TRBD2
size: .
CDR3: ASSQEEAGASSYEQY

J: TRBJ1-4
V: TRBV5-1
D: .
size: .
CDR3: ASSLDPGLREKLF

J: TRBJ1-1
V: TRBV7-9
D: TRBD1
size: once
CDR3: ASLEGADTEAF

J: TRBJ1-2
V: TRBV4-1
D: TRBD1
size: once
CDR3: ASTGQGVNYGYT

J: TRBJ1-5
V: TRBV30
D: .
size: .
CDR3: AWSVGDAAQPQH

J: TRBJ2-1
V: TRBV9
D: .
size: .
CDR3: ASSPRLGNEQF

J: TRBJ2-5
V: TRBV5-6
D: .
size: .
CDR3: ASIGTPQETQY

J: TRBJ2-1
V: TRBV5-1
D: TRBD2
size: once
CDR3: ASSGDLAGAVEQF

J: TRBJ2-1
V: TRBV24-1
D: TRBD2
size: .
CDR3: ATSDFLGTSAYNEQF

J: TRBJ1-1
V: TRBV7-3
D: .
size: .
CDR3: ASSLTVNTEAF

J: TRBJ2-7
V: TRBV7-8
D: TRBD2
size: .
CDR3: ASSLAGGTYEQY

J: TRBJ2-7
V: TRBV28
D: .
size: .
CDR3: ASSPTDWTALSSYEQY

J: TRBJ2-1
V: TRBV7-8
D: TRBD2
size: once
CDR3: ASSPRSGGGNEQF